Listed here are 17 T cell receptor beta chains from one sample, sequenced in a study of blood T cells in healthy people across ages (dated by TCRdb to the mid-2010s). Library preparation used 5' RACE. The listed sequencing device is Illumina HiSeq 2500. A second PCR of roughly 6 to 11 cycles was run with a J-beta primer mix and a sample-barcoded 5' primer. TCRdb reprocessed the public reads (quality trimming at Q25 with fastp, clone calling with MiXCR) and kept in-frame beta chains. When rows share a CDR3 protein, they turn into one entry using the most common DNA and genes. The sample data list 1 million to 1.2 million distinct CDR3 sequences, and 35% to 40% of these were observed just once. The ten largest account for 10% to 15% of the sample. The sample taken for sequencing was blood. The source of these receptors is a man aged 18-30 years in good health.

The chain joins TRBV12-3 or TRBV12-4 to TRBJ1-2; TRBD1 agrees at 7 bases. This CDR3 has 15 amino acids. V trimming: 3 bases; J trimming: 5 bases; junction bases outside the gene matches: 9. CDR3: CASSLLRGQNYGYTF. CDR3 bases: TGTGCCAGCAGTTTGTTAAGGGGACAGAATTATGGCTACACCTTC.

The chain is built from TRBV9 and TRBJ2-5; D unresolved. V lost 0 bases to trimming and J lost 0 bases, with 6 bases between them. Germline V gene data show CDR1 as SGDLS and CDR2 as YYNGEE. The CDR3 has 14 residues. The CDR3 region is CASSVAPHQETQYF. CDR3 sequence (DNA): TGTGCCAGCAGCGTAGCCCCCCACCAAGAGACCCAGTACTTC.

V is TRBV5-1 and J is TRBJ2-3; D possibly corresponds to TRBD2 (7 bases). V was pared by 4 bases and J by 0 bases, with 15 bases between. The germline V gene encodes CDR1 SGHRS and CDR2 YFSETQ. The CDR3 extends over 16 amino acids. The CDR3 sequence is CASSRTRGASTDTQYF. The DNA of the CDR3 is TGCGCCAGCAGCCGAACCCGGGGGGCTAGCACAGATACGCAGTATTTT. The full variable domain, completed using reference TRBV5-1 and TRBJ2-3, is KAGVTQTPRYLIKTRGQQVTLSCSPISGHRSVSWYQQTPGQGLQFLFEYFSETQRNKGNFPGRFSGRQFSNSRSEMNVSTLELGDSALYLCASSRTRGASTDTQYFGPGTRLTVL.

This clonotype has only a few counts. The genes are TRBV5-1 and TRBJ1-1, with no clear D. The CDR3 loop spans 15 amino acids. The V and J ends lost 4 bases and 4 bases respectively, with 17 bases between them. Looked up from germline, CDR1 is SGHRS and CDR2 is YFSETQ. CDR3 amino acids: CASSRRNPSTTEAFF. The CDR3 DNA follows: TGCGCCAGCAGCCGAAGGAATCCAAGTACCACTGAAGCTTTCTTT.

The chain is built from TRBV6-5 and TRBJ2-3; 7 bases are shared with TRBD1. From germline, CDR1 is MNHEY and CDR2 SVGAGI. V lost 4 bases, J lost 0 bases, and 7 bases stayed unmatched. This CDR3 comprises 16 residues. CDR3 DNA sequence: TGTGCCAGCAGTTTGACAGGGCGCTCTAGCACAGATACGCAGTATTTT. Amino acids: CASSLTGRSSTDTQYF.

This sequence joins TRBV9 and TRBJ2-1; 8 nucleotides line up with TRBD1. Losses at the gene ends were 3 bases for V and 9 bases for J; bases not matched to a gene: 8. CDR1 SGDLS and CDR2 YYNGEE come from the germline V gene. The CDR3 totals 14 residues. CDR3 DNA: TGTGCCAGCAGCGCCCAAACAGGGGGTAGTGAGCAGTTCTTC. This gives the protein CASSAQTGGSEQFF.

The CDR3 sequence is CASSLRGRWEETQYF. The CDR3 DNA sequence: TGTGCCAGCAGTTTAAGGGGGCGTTGGGAAGAGACCCAGTACTTC. The chain uses TRBV28 and TRBJ2-5; 7 bases match TRBD1. This CDR3 has 15 amino acids. Losses at the gene ends were 2 bases for V and 3 bases for J; bases not matched to a gene: 6. CDR1 MDHEN and CDR2 SYDVKM come from the germline V gene.

This clonotype showed up just a few times. The chain couples TRBV7-9 to TRBJ2-3; TRBD2 might be the D (5 bases). Trimming stripped 5 bases from V and 2 bases from J, with 14 bases between. The CDR3 spans 15 residues. The germline gives CDR1 SEHNR, CDR2 FQNEAQ (reference sequence). Here the CDR3 DNA reads TGTGCCAGCAGCCTCCCAGGACTTTCCACAGATACGCAGTATTTT. Protein product: CASSLPGLSTDTQYF.

This clonotype was found a few times. The V call is TRBV7-9, the J call TRBJ1-2; TRBD1 agrees at 7 bases. CDR1 is SEHNR, CDR2 FQNEAQ, per germline (reference sequence). The length of the CDR3 is 18 residues. Trimming took 5 bases from V and 4 from J; bases not matched to a gene: 19. DNA for the CDR3: TGTGCCAGCAGCGGGCTGGGGGCCGACAGGGATCAAGTCTATGGCTACACCTTC. Protein sequence: CASSGLGADRDQVYGYTF.

The V call is TRBV12-3 or TRBV12-4, the J call TRBJ2-3; 8 nucleotides align to TRBD2. V lost 2 bases to trimming and J lost 2 bases; unmatched junction nucleotides: 6. CDR3 length: 16 amino acids. In DNA form, the CDR3 reads TGTGCCAGCAGTTTAATAGGGACTAGTCACACAGATACGCAGTATTTT. The encoded protein is CASSLIGTSHTDTQYF.

This clonotype turned up a few times. The rearrangement uses TRBV6-6 and TRBJ1-2; TRBD1 is a possible D gene (5 bases). V lost 5 bases to trimming and J lost 2 bases, with 15 bases between them. This CDR3 has 15 amino acids. Germline V CDR1 and CDR2: MNHNY, SVGAGI (reference sequence). CDR3 loop: CASSTISGTNYGYTF. The DNA of the CDR3 is TGTGCCAGCAGTACTATATCCGGGACCAACTATGGCTACACCTTC.

This clonotype was detected ten times or more. The chain links TRBV27 to TRBJ2-7; D is uncertain. Germline assignment: CDR1 MNHEY and CDR2 SMNVEV (reference sequence). This CDR3 contains 13 residues. Trimming removed 3 bases at V and 2 bases at J, with 8 bases between. CDR3 loop: CASSLGLPYEQYF. CDR3 bases: TGTGCCAGCAGTTTGGGCCTACCCTACGAGCAGTACTTC.

This clonotype came up a few times. This rearrangement joins TRBV2 to TRBJ1-5; TRBD1 might be the D (5 bases). V was pared by 2 bases and J by 6 bases, with 11 bases between. The CDR3 totals 14 residues. CDR1 is SNHLY and CDR2 is FYNNEI in the germline V gene. CDR3 bases: TGTGCCAGCAGTGAAAGGGCAGGGTCTCAGCCCCAGCATTTT. Its translation is CASSERAGSQPQHF.

This clonotype occurred a few times. This chain uses TRBV2 with TRBJ1-4; no clear D. Germline V lookup: CDR1 SNHLY, CDR2 FYNNEI. The CDR3 length is 10 residues. Between the trimmed V and J ends, which lost 11 bases and 9 bases, there was a span of 10 bases. CDR3 DNA: TGTGCCGTATGGGAACAAAAACTGTTTTTT. This sequence encodes CAVWEQKLFF.

In its sample, this clonotype was seen a few times. A junction end diverges from the germline sequence, so it may reflect a read error. The V gene is TRBV12-3 or TRBV12-4, the J gene TRBJ2-7; 7 bases align to TRBD1. The CDR3 extends over 14 amino acids. CDR3 DNA: TGTACCAGCAGTTTCCGCGACAGGGCAGGCGAGCAGTACTTC. Protein product: CTSSFRDRAGEQYF.

About this clonotype: A much larger clone lies one base from this, so it may be a read error. The chain links TRBV28 to TRBJ2-1; TRBD1 matches at 8 bases. The length of the CDR3 is 14 residues. Germline V gene lookup returns CDR1 MDHEN and CDR2 SYDVKM. V shed 5 bases, J shed 4 bases, and the junction held 4 bases outside the gene matches. CDR3 protein: CASSVRDRYNEQFF. The CDR3, as DNA: TGTGCCAGCAGTGTCCGGGACAGGTACAATGAGCAGTTCTTC.

In its sample, this clonotype was seen many times. The chain uses TRBV4-1 and TRBJ2-1; the D gene could be TRBD1 or TRBD2 (6 bases each). Germline V gene sequence: CDR1 MGHRA, CDR2 YSYEKL. The CDR3 extends over 15 amino acids. The V and J ends lost 2 bases and 7 bases respectively, with 15 bases between them. The CDR3 DNA reads as TGCGCCAGCAGCCAAAAGGGGGGACCCGGGAATGAGCAGTTCTTC. As protein: CASSQKGGPGNEQFF.